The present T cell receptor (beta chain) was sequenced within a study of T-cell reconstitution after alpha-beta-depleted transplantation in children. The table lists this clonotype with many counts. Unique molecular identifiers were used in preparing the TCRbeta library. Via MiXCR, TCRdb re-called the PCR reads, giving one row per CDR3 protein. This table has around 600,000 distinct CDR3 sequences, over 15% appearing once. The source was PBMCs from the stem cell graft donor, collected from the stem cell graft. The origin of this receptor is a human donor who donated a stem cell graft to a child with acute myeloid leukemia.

The CDR3 nucleotides read TGCAGTGCAGGGGACAGGGGACCTCCGTCCCAGCATTTT. Residues: CSAGDRGPPSQHF. V is TRBV20-1 and J is TRBJ1-5, with 10 bases identical to TRBD1. Germline loops: CDR1 DFQATT, CDR2 SNEGSKA (reference sequence). The CDR3 consists of 13 residues. V was clipped by 6 bases and J by 11 bases; unmatched bases: 10.